The T cell receptor (beta chain) described here comes from a study of Ad26.COV2.S vaccination and SARS-CoV-2 variants. The study's findings and limits: Breadth measured for non-spike TCRs was similar across vaccine and placebo recipients. Quantification of TCR breadth and depth may have yielded underestimates of total T cell responses.

Trimming left V 5 bases short and J 1 base short, with 15 bases between. CDR3 length: 16 amino acids. Germline-derived CDR1 and CDR2 are MNHNY and SVGAGI (reference sequence). On this clone: Its antigen is as yet unknown.

The table came from immunoSEQ multiplex PCR; TCRdb's copy has only in-frame clones and leaves some out. The table includes over 110,000 clones, around 86% detected once. This TCR derives from a human donor who had recovered from COVID-19. V usage is TRBV6-6 and J usage is TRBJ2-1; D is undetermined. This specimen was peripheral blood, taken after recovery from COVID-19. CDR3 nucleotide sequence: TGTGCCAGCAGTCCCACCGACGGCCTTTCCTACAATGAGCAGTTCTTC. Translation: CASSPTDGLSYNEQFF.